This T cell receptor beta chain was sequenced in a study of OX40 agonist ivuxolimab in advanced cancers. Study as a whole: Ivuxolimab is a fully human IgG2 antibody that activates OX40 (CD134). Of mixed ages from about 20 to 85 and averaging about 65 years, the group was over 80% male.

Patients were excluded for autoimmune disease history or systemic immunosuppression. Only in-frame clones appear in the TCRdb table, and some are missing; sequencing was by immunoSEQ multiplex PCR. The sample has about 120,000 clones, approximately 92% seen once. Deletions cut 4 bases from V and 6 bases from J, with 13 bases between. CDR3 size: 14 residues. Germline V gene sequence: CDR1 SGHTA, CDR2 FQGNSA. The clonotype originates from an adult with an advanced solid tumor such as melanoma, head and neck, liver or kidney cancer. Sequencing was performed on CD4+ or CD8+ T cells sorted from blood, taken in a trial of the OX40 agonist ivuxolimab. The chain has TRBV7-2 and TRBJ2-1; D uncertain. CDR3 sequence: CASSSGFVANEQFF. CDR3 coding DNA: TGTGCCAGCAGCTCCGGATTCGTCGCCAATGAGCAGTTCTTC.